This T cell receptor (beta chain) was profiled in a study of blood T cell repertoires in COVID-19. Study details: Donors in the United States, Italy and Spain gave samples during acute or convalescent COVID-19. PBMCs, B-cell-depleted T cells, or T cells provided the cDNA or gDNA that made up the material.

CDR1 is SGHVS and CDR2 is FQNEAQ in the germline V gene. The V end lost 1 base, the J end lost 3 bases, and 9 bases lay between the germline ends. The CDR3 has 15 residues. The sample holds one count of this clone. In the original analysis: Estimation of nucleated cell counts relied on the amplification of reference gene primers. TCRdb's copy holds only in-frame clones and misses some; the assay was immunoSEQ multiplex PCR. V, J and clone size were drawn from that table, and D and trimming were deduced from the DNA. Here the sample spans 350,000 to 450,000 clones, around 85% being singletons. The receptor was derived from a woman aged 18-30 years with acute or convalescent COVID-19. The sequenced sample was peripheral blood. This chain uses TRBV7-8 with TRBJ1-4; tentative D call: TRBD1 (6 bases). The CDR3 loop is CASSLEAGANEKLFF. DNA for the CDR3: TGTGCCAGCAGCTTAGAAGCAGGGGCTAATGAAAAACTGTTTTTT.